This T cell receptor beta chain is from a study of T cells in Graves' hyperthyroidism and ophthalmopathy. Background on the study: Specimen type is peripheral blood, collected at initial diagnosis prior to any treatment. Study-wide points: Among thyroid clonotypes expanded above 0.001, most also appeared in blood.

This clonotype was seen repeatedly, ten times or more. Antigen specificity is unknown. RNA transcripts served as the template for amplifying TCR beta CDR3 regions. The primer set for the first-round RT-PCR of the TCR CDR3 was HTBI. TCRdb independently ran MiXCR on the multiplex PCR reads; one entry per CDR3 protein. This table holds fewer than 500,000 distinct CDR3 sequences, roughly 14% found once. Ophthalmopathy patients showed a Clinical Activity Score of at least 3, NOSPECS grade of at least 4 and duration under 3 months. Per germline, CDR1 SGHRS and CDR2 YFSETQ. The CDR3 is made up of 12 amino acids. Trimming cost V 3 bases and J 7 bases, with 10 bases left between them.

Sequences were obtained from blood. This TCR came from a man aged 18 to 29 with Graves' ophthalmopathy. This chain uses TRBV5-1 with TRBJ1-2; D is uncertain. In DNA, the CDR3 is TGCGCCAGCAGCTACCAGGAGTCTGGCTACACCTTC. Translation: CASSYQESGYTF.